Included here is one T cell receptor (beta chain) sequence, with context. Its antigen is not identified. This CDR3 comprises 12 residues. The V gene's germline CDR1 is ENHRY and CDR2 SYGVKD. V lost 4 bases and J 6 bases, leaving 6 bases between the germline ends. This record comes from a study of cytomegalovirus exposure and HLA in healthy donors. Findings of the study overall: TCR sequences were mostly rare, though some public TCRs occurred in many donors.

The table came from immunoSEQ multiplex PCR; TCRdb's copy has only in-frame clones and leaves some out. The sample lists some 270,000 clones, about 86% occurring once. Sequenced: PBMCs. The genes are TRBV10-3 and TRBJ2-2; TRBD2 is a possible D gene (6 bases). The clonotype originates from a young woman in good health and CMV-seronegative. CDR3 nucleotide sequence: TGTGCCATCAGTGGACTAGCCGGGGAGCTGTTTTTT. Translated: CAISGLAGELFF.